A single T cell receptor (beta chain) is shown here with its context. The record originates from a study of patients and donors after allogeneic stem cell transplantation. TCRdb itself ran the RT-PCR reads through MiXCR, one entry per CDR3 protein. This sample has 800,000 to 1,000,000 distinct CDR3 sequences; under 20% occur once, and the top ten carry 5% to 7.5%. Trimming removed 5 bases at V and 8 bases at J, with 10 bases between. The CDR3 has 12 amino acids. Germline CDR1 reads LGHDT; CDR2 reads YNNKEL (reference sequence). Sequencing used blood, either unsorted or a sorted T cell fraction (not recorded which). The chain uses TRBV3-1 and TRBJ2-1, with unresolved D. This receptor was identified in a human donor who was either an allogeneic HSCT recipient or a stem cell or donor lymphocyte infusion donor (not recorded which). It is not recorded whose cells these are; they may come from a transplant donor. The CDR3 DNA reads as TGTGCCAGCAGCTCCCAGGTCTATGAGCAGTTCTTC. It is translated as CASSSQVYEQFF.